Following are 14 T cell receptor beta chains from one sample sequenced in a study of spatial heterogeneity in lung cancer. Time point defined: sample taken at primary tumor resection. Unsorted tumor, nontumor lung tissue or cryopreserved PBMC supplied the whole RNA. Using its own MiXCR run on the 5' RACE reads, TCRdb lists one record per CDR3 protein. The sample includes about 44,000 distinct CDR3 sequences, roughly 15% seen only once; the top ten take 50% to 60%. The material sequenced was PBMCs, taken at surgery. These receptor sequences come from a male donor with early-stage non-small cell lung cancer.

This clonotype was seen repeatedly, ten times or more. The chain couples TRBV29-1 to TRBJ2-2; 7 positions match TRBD1. V was pared by 6 bases and J by 2 bases, with 6 bases of the junction left unmatched. Germline V gives CDR1 SQVTM, CDR2 ANQGSEA. This CDR3 has 14 amino acids. The CDR3 region is CSVNRDRNTGELFF. In nucleotides, the CDR3 is TGCAGCGTGAACCGGGACAGAAACACCGGGGAGCTGTTTTTT.

This clonotype has ten or more counts. This rearrangement joins TRBV12-3 or TRBV12-4 to TRBJ1-5, with D unresolved. The length of the CDR3 is 13 residues. V was trimmed by 2 bases and J by 4 bases, leaving 6 bases between them. The CDR3 DNA is TGTGCCAGCAGTTTATCGGGGAATCAGCCCCAGCATTTT. This codes for CASSLSGNQPQHF.

This clonotype was recorded many times. V usage is TRBV7-2 and J usage is TRBJ2-5; D is undetermined. The CDR3 consists of 13 residues. V lost 4 bases and J lost 0, with 6 bases in between. Germline V gene data show CDR1 as SGHTA and CDR2 as FQGNSA. CDR3 sequence reads: CASSSLNQETQYF. The CDR3 nucleotides are TGTGCCAGCAGCTCGTTAAACCAAGAGACCCAGTACTTC.

This clonotype turned up a few times. The V gene is TRBV10-3, the J gene TRBJ1-2; D may be TRBD1 (5 bases). Trimming pared 4 bases from V and 2 bases from J, leaving 20 bases between. Per the germline V gene, CDR1 is ENHRY and CDR2 is SYGVKD. The CDR3 loop spans 17 amino acids. CDR3 loop: CAISGRGIFGRNYGYTF. The CDR3 coding sequence is TGTGCCATCAGTGGTCGGGGGATCTTCGGACGGAACTATGGCTACACCTTC.

The chain joins TRBV5-1 to TRBJ2-1; no definite D call. Germline assignment: CDR1 SGHRS and CDR2 YFSETQ. V gave up 4 bases and J gave up 3 bases, with 14 bases separating them. The length of the CDR3 is 15 residues. Here the CDR3 DNA reads TGCGCCAGCAGCCCACTCACTCAGCGCTACAATGAGCAGTTCTTC. Amino acids: CASSPLTQRYNEQFF.

This clonotype was observed many times. The chain carries TRBV28 and TRBJ2-7; D is possibly TRBD1 (6 bases). CDR3 length: 12 amino acids. Trimming stripped 4 bases from V and 5 bases from J, with 9 bases between. In germline, CDR1 is MDHEN, CDR2 SYDVKM. CDR3 amino acids: CASSSNRDEQYF. CDR3 nucleotide sequence: TGTGCCAGCAGTTCCAACAGGGACGAGCAGTACTTC.

Only a few counts were recorded for this clonotype. V and J are TRBV6-5 and TRBJ2-7; D possibly uses TRBD1 or TRBD2 (5 bases each). Germline V gives CDR1 MNHEY, CDR2 SVGAGI. The CDR3 contains 14 residues. V was cut by 3 bases and J by 3 bases, with 12 bases left in between. CDR3 sequence reads: CASSYRDVHYEQYF. The DNA for the CDR3 is TGTGCCAGCAGTTATCGGGACGTCCACTACGAGCAGTACTTC.

This chain joins TRBV6-1 and TRBJ2-3; D possibly corresponds to TRBD1 (6 bases). Trimming took off 7 bases at V and 0 bases at J, with 14 bases between the two ends. This CDR3 spans 15 amino acids. Looked up from germline, CDR1 is MNHNS and CDR2 is SASEGT. DNA of the CDR3: TGTGCCAGCAAGACCCGGGACACCAGCACAGATACGCAGTATTTT. Protein sequence: CASKTRDTSTDTQYF.

This clonotype has at least ten counts. The CDR3 sequence: CASSLEAGAGELFF. The DNA for the CDR3 is TGTGCCAGCAGCTTAGAGGCAGGGGCCGGGGAGCTGTTTTTT. The chain combines TRBV7-2 with TRBJ2-2, with D possibly being TRBD1 (6 bases). This CDR3 region has 14 residues. V was trimmed by 1 base and J by 6 bases, leaving 9 bases between them. Germline V lookup: CDR1 SGHTA, CDR2 FQGNSA.

At least ten counts were recorded for this clonotype. The chain uses TRBV5-4 and TRBJ2-5; unclear D gene. The V end was cut by 3 bases, the J end by 5 bases, with 8 bases between. Germline CDR1 is SGHNT and CDR2 is YYREEE (reference sequence). The CDR3 runs 12 residues. The CDR3 nucleotides read TGTGCCAGCAGCTCTTCACAGGAGACCCAGTACTTC. Protein sequence: CASSSSQETQYF.

At least ten counts were recorded for this clonotype. The chain is built from TRBV27 and TRBJ2-1, with D possibly being TRBD2 (6 bases). The V gene's germline CDR1 is MNHEY and CDR2 SMNVEV (reference sequence). The CDR3 is 15 amino acids. The V gene lost 4 bases and the J gene lost 2 bases, with 12 bases spanning the gap. The CDR3 DNA sequence: TGTGCCAGCAGTTCCCGGAGGGGCCCCTACAATGAGCAGTTCTTC. Protein sequence: CASSSRRGPYNEQFF.

This clonotype was observed many times. The chain carries TRBV10-3 and TRBJ2-7; possible D gene TRBD2, 5 bases. The CDR3 length is 13 residues. The germline V gene has CDR1 ENHRY and CDR2 SYGVKD. V lost 8 bases to trimming and J lost 2 bases, with 13 bases between them. DNA for the CDR3: TGTGCCATCGGCCGAGCCGGGGCCTACGAGCAGTACTTC. Protein: CAIGRAGAYEQYF.

This clonotype has a count of ten or more. The chain recombines TRBV5-1 with TRBJ2-5, with D perhaps TRBD2 (5 bases). The CDR3 is made up of 13 amino acids. Per the germline V gene, CDR1 is SGHRS and CDR2 is YFSETQ. The germline V and J ends were trimmed by 1 base and 6 bases, with 10 bases remaining between them. CDR3 protein: CASSLFGEKTQYF. The CDR3 DNA follows: TGCGCCAGCAGCTTGTTCGGGGAGAAGACCCAGTACTTC.

Many counts were recorded for this clonotype. The J gene is TRBJ2-7, the V gene TRBV29-1, with D hard to call. Germline CDR1 reads SQVTM; CDR2 reads ANQGSEA. V was trimmed by 7 bases and J by 1 base, leaving 14 bases between them. This CDR3 is 13 amino acids long. The DNA of the CDR3 is TGCAGCGGGCGGCTGGGCCCGTCCTACGAGCAGTACTTC. Amino acid sequence: CSGRLGPSYEQYF.